Each of the 29 T cell receptor beta chains below was sequenced from the same sample in a study of blood T cells in healthy people across ages. Together with a sample-barcoded 5' primer, a J-beta primer mix was included in a second PCR lasting about 7 to 11 cycles. TCRdb re-analysed the 5' RACE reads in MiXCR, keeping a single row per CDR3 protein. The sample lists over a million distinct CDR3 sequences; around 40% were seen once. The specimen was blood. The receptors shown here come from a woman aged 18-35 years in good health.

In its sample, this clonotype was seen a few times. The chain is built from TRBV10-3 and TRBJ2-1; 8 positions agree with TRBD2. The CDR3 length is 16 residues. Germline V lookup: CDR1 ENHRY, CDR2 SYGVKD. Trimming took 11 bases from V and 0 from J; bases not matched to a gene: 12. The CDR3 nucleotides are TGTGCCGCCCGAGGGACTAGTGGCGTCTCCTACAATGAGCAGTTCTTC. Its translation: CAARGTSGVSYNEQFF.

A remark on this clonotype: At one end, the junction sequence differs from germline, possibly due to a read error. The V gene is TRBV11-2, the J gene TRBJ2-2; tentative D call: TRBD2 (5 bases). Germline V lookup: CDR1 SGHAT, CDR2 FQNNGV. The CDR3 has 13 amino acids. The CDR3 sequence is CASSFSNTGKLFF. In DNA, the CDR3 is TGTGCCAGCAGCTTTTCGAACACCGGGAAGCTGTTTTTT.

On this clonotype: At one end the junction does not follow the germline gene, possibly because of a read error. CDR3 loop: CTSSERSSGGPYEQYF. The CDR3, as DNA: TGTACCAGCAGTGAAAGGTCTAGCGGGGGGCCTTACGAGCAGTACTTC. The chain joins TRBV2 to TRBJ2-7, with TRBD2 identical over 11 bases. Germline V CDR1 and CDR2: SNHLY, FYNNEI. CDR3 length: 16 residues.

This clonotype was counted between two and nine times. The chain employs TRBV4-3 and TRBJ1-2; D is unclear. The germline gives CDR1 LGHNA, CDR2 YSLEER. Trimming took 7 bases from V and 4 from J, leaving 19 bases between them. The CDR3 covers 15 residues. DNA of the CDR3: TGCGCCAGCAACTCCTGGACGGAGGCGGGCTATGGCTACACCTTC. Translating it yields CASNSWTEAGYGYTF.

This clonotype was observed a handful of times. The rearrangement links TRBV19 to TRBJ2-1; 7 positions agree with TRBD2. This CDR3 has 14 amino acids. Germline CDR1 is LNHDA and CDR2 is SQIVND (reference sequence). Trimming cost V 4 bases and J 3 bases; bases outside gene matches: 3. DNA of the CDR3: TGTGCCAGTAGTAGTAGCGGGTACTACAATGAGCAGTTCTTC. This gives the protein CASSSSGYYNEQFF.

The genes are TRBV20-1 and TRBJ1-5; D possibly corresponds to TRBD1 (6 bases). This CDR3 comprises 14 residues. Germline lookup yields CDR1 DFQATT and CDR2 SNEGSKA (reference sequence). Trimming removed 6 bases from V and 1 base from J, with 13 bases in between. This chain's CDR3 is CSALPGDSNQPQHF. CDR3 sequence (DNA): TGCAGTGCGCTCCCAGGGGACAGCAATCAGCCCCAGCATTTT.

The chain carries TRBV6-1 and TRBJ1-2; a weak D match, TRBD1 (6 bases). The CDR3 has 15 residues. Germline CDR1 and CDR2: MNHNS and SASEGT. The germline V and J ends were trimmed by 7 bases and 2 bases, with 17 bases remaining between them. The CDR3: CASTALDSRNYGYTF. The CDR3 DNA sequence: TGTGCCAGCACCGCCCTGGACAGCCGCAACTATGGCTACACCTTC.

This chain connects TRBV6-1 to TRBJ2-6; D may be TRBD2 (5 bases). The CDR3 sequence is 19 residues long. Trimming removed 6 bases from V and 0 bases from J, with 21 bases in between. Germline loops: CDR1 MNHNS, CDR2 SASEGT. The DNA of the CDR3 is TGTGCCAGCAGCCCGGCTAGCTACCACCCTTACTCTGGGGCCAACGTCCTGACTTTC. It specifies CASSPASYHPYSGANVLTF.

The gene calls are TRBV4-3 and TRBJ1-2; no reliable D call. Germline V lookup: CDR1 LGHNA, CDR2 YSLEER. The CDR3 spans 15 residues. The germline V and J ends were trimmed by 0 bases and 4 bases, with 12 bases remaining between them. The CDR3 bases are TGCGCCAGCAGCCAAGATTGGACGCATCCCTATGGCTACACCTTC. The encoded protein is CASSQDWTHPYGYTF.

CDR3 region: CASAQVSGANVLTF. The DNA for the CDR3 is TGTGCCAGCGCACAGGTCTCTGGGGCCAACGTCCTGACTTTC. V usage is TRBV6-2 or TRBV6-3 and J usage is TRBJ2-6; possible D gene TRBD1, 5 bases. The germline CDR1 and CDR2 sequences are MNHEY and SVGEGT. V was cut by 8 bases and J by 0 bases, with 8 bases left in between. The CDR3 is 14 amino acids.

This clonotype occurred a few times. The chain has TRBV29-1 and TRBJ1-1; weak D call: TRBD1 (5 bases). The V and J ends lost 4 bases and 0 bases respectively, with 12 bases between them. The length of the CDR3 is 14 residues. The germline V gene encodes CDR1 SQVTM and CDR2 ANQGSEA. The CDR3 DNA reads as TGCAGCGTTGTCTCAGGGCTAATGAACACTGAAGCTTTCTTT. Translated: CSVVSGLMNTEAFF.

The chain carries TRBV14 and TRBJ1-2; D unresolved. The CDR3 extends over 13 amino acids. Germline CDR1 reads SGHDN; CDR2 reads FVKESK. The V and J ends lost 0 bases and 7 bases respectively, with 9 bases between them. In DNA form, the CDR3 reads TGTGCCAGCAGCCAAGATAACGGCTTTGGCTACACCTTC. Its translation is CASSQDNGFGYTF.

CDR3 nucleotides: TGCAGTGCTCCCACAGGGGGCCGAACTGAAGCTTTCTTT. Residues: CSAPTGGRTEAFF. The V call is TRBV20-1, the J call TRBJ1-1; 9 bases map to TRBD1. The CDR3 is 13 residues long. CDR1 and CDR2 (germline): DFQATT, SNEGSKA (reference sequence). The V segment lost 5 bases and the J segment 5 bases; nucleotides outside the gene matches: 6.

This clonotype has just a few counts. V and J are TRBV13 and TRBJ1-1; a possible D gene is TRBD1 (5 bases). CDR1 and CDR2 from the germline V gene are PRHDT and FYEKMQ (reference sequence). CDR3 length: 12 amino acids. The V gene lost 8 bases and the J gene lost 1 base, with 8 bases spanning the gap. This CDR3 reads CASQRGNTEAFF. In DNA, the CDR3 is TGTGCCAGCCAAAGGGGGAACACTGAAGCTTTCTTT.

CDR3 protein: CSARDSGSGADEQFF. DNA for the CDR3: TGCAGTGCTAGAGATTCGGGTAGCGGGGCAGATGAGCAGTTCTTC. The chain uses TRBV20-1 and TRBJ2-1; 8 nucleotides align to TRBD2. The ends lost 0 bases at V and 8 bases at J; junction bases unmatched: 9. Looked up from germline, CDR1 is DFQATT and CDR2 is SNEGSKA (reference sequence). There are 15 residues in the CDR3.

The J gene is TRBJ2-1, the V gene TRBV12-5; D call uncertain. Germline assignment: CDR1 LGHNT and CDR2 FRNRAP. V was clipped by 6 bases and J by 5 bases, with 23 bases between them. The CDR3 is made up of 17 amino acids. CDR3 loop: CASGAPTYQGYHNEQFF. In DNA, the CDR3 is TGTGCTAGTGGAGCCCCAACCTACCAAGGGTATCACAATGAGCAGTTCTTC.

The chain joins TRBV7-2 to TRBJ2-2, with D perhaps matching TRBD2 (6 bases). The CDR3 length is 16 residues. V was cut by 4 bases and J by 2 bases, with 14 bases left in between. The germline V gene encodes CDR1 SGHTA and CDR2 FQGNSA. The CDR3 sequence is CASSSFPGLNTGELFF. In DNA form, the CDR3 reads TGTGCCAGCAGCTCCTTCCCGGGACTCAACACCGGGGAGCTGTTTTTT.

In this sample, this clonotype turned up a few times. The chain combines TRBV4-2 with TRBJ2-1; D may be TRBD1 or TRBD2 (5 bases each). Germline loops: CDR1 LGHNA, CDR2 YNFKEQ. This CDR3 contains 15 residues. The germline V and J ends were trimmed by 7 bases and 0 bases, with 13 bases remaining between them. The CDR3 nucleotides read TGTGCCAGCACCCACGAGGGGAGCTCCTACAATGAGCAGTTCTTC. This sequence encodes CASTHEGSSYNEQFF.

This clonotype was observed a few times. The CDR3 coding sequence is TGTGCCAGCAGCCAAGAGGCGGGGGTAACGACTGGGGCCAACGTCCTGACTTTC. Encoded protein: CASSQEAGVTTGANVLTF. The chain is built from TRBV3-1 and TRBJ2-6; 7 positions match TRBD2. CDR1 is LGHDT, CDR2 YNNKEL, per germline (reference sequence). CDR3 length equals 18 residues. After removal of 0 bases from V and 2 bases from J, the junction contained 7 bases not matched to a gene.

This clonotype came up many times. This CDR3 is CASSLGISGSYNEQFF. In DNA form, the CDR3 reads TGCGCCAGCAGCTTAGGGATTTCGGGCTCCTACAATGAGCAGTTCTTC. The chain couples TRBV5-1 to TRBJ2-1; D is ambiguous. This CDR3 comprises 16 residues. Germline-derived CDR1 and CDR2 are SGHRS and YFSETQ. Trimming removed 2 bases at V and 0 bases at J, with 12 bases between. The full variable domain, its missing parts supplied by reference TRBV5-1 and TRBJ2-1, is KAGVTQTPRYLIKTRGQQVTLSCSPISGHRSVSWYQQTPGQGLQFLFEYFSETQRNKGNFPGRFSGRQFSNSRSEMNVSTLELGDSALYLCASSLGISGSYNEQFFGPGTRLTVL.

The rearrangement joins TRBV2 to TRBJ2-5; 10 positions agree with TRBD2. Germline CDR1 and CDR2: SNHLY and FYNNEI. The V segment lost 7 bases and the J segment 5 bases; nucleotides outside the gene matches: 10. The CDR3 spans 15 residues. In DNA, the CDR3 is TGTGCCAGCACTCTAGCGGGGGAATCTTGGGAGACCCAGTACTTC. Its translation is CASTLAGESWETQYF.

CDR3 bases: TGCAGCACCTCGCAGGGGACGTTTCAGTTCTTC. Protein sequence: CSTSQGTFQFF. The genes are TRBV20-1 and TRBJ2-1; the D gene is possibly TRBD1 (6 bases). CDR1 and CDR2 from the germline V gene are DFQATT and SNEGSKA (reference sequence). This CDR3 is built from 11 residues.

This clonotype was seen a few times. This chain joins TRBV4-3 and TRBJ2-7, with TRBD2 matching over 9 bases. With V trimmed by 0 bases and J by 2 bases, 11 bases remained unmatched. Looked up from germline, CDR1 is LGHNA and CDR2 is YSLEER. This CDR3 is 18 amino acids long. The CDR3, as DNA: TGCGCCAGCAGCCAAGATCCCCTCGTAGCGGGGGCTACCTACGAGCAGTACTTC. It is translated as CASSQDPLVAGATYEQYF.

This clonotype showed up many times. The V gene is TRBV12-3 or TRBV12-4, the J gene TRBJ1-5; D call uncertain. V was pared by 6 bases and J by 4 bases, with 10 bases between. CDR3 length equals 13 residues. The CDR3 nucleotides are TGTGCCAGCAGCCGGACGCCGAATCAGCCCCAGCATTTT. It yields the protein CASSRTPNQPQHF.

The gene calls are TRBV4-1 and TRBJ1-6, with 8 bases that match TRBD1. This CDR3 contains 18 residues. J lost 8 bases, V lost 5 bases, and 17 bases had no gene match. Germline values: CDR1 MGHRA, CDR2 YSYEKL. The DNA of the CDR3 is TGCGCCAGCAGCGGCCGCACAGGGGGTTCAGTCGTCCATTCACCCCTCCACTTT. It is translated as CASSGRTGGSVVHSPLHF.

This clonotype was seen at least ten times. The rearrangement uses TRBV7-9 and TRBJ2-1; 10 nucleotides align to TRBD2. Per the germline V gene, CDR1 is SEHNR and CDR2 is FQNEAQ (reference sequence). This CDR3 has 14 amino acids. The ends lost 6 bases at V and 7 bases at J; junction bases unmatched: 6. In nucleotides, the CDR3 is TGTGCCAGCAGTTCCAGCGGGAGGGGGAATGAGCAGTTCTTC. Translating gives CASSSSGRGNEQFF. Supplemented by reference TRBV7-9 and TRBJ2-1, the full variable domain reads DTGVSQNPRHKITKRGQNVTFRCDPISEHNRLYWYRQTLGQGPEFLTYFQNEAQLEKSRLLSDRFSAERPKGSFSTLEIQRTEQGDSAMYLCASSSSGRGNEQFFGPGTRLTVL.

The genes are TRBV29-1 and TRBJ1-2; D may be TRBD1 (6 bases). Trimming pared 4 bases from V and 5 bases from J, leaving 8 bases between. CDR1 is SQVTM, CDR2 ANQGSEA, per germline. CDR3 length: 11 residues. The CDR3 DNA follows: TGCAGCGTTGGACAGGAATATGGCTACACCTTC. Encoded protein: CSVGQEYGYTF.

In this sample, this clonotype turned up a few times. CDR3 loop: CASSPPGNNEQYF. The CDR3 nucleotides read TGTGCCAGCAGTCCCCCAGGGAACAATGAGCAGTACTTC. V and J are TRBV28 and TRBJ2-1, with a tentative D call TRBD1 (5 bases). The DNA end is more similar to TRBJ2-7, so the J call may be wrong. CDR3 length equals 13 residues. In germline, CDR1 is MDHEN, CDR2 SYDVKM.

The chain uses TRBV29-1 and TRBJ1-4; 8 bases match TRBD1. The CDR3 runs to 13 residues. Germline CDR1 and CDR2: SQVTM and ANQGSEA. After removal of 4 bases from V and 6 bases from J, the junction contained 4 bases not matched to a gene. The CDR3 here is CSVGGTGHEKLFF. The CDR3 nucleotides read TGCAGCGTTGGGGGGACAGGTCATGAAAAACTGTTTTTT.